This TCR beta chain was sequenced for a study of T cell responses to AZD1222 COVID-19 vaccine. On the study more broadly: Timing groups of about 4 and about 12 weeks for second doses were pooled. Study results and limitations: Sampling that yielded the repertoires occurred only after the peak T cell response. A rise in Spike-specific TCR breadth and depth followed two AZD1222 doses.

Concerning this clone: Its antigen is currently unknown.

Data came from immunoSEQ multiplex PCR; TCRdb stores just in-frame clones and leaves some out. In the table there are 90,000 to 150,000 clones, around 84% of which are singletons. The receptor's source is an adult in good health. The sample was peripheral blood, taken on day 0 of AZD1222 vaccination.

CDR3 DNA: TGTGCCAGCAGTTACCGGCAGACTGAAGCTTTCTTT. Translating gives CASSYRQTEAFF. The chain uses TRBV6-5 and TRBJ1-1; D is unresolved. Trimming stripped 2 bases from V and 5 bases from J, with 6 bases between. Germline-derived CDR1 and CDR2 are MNHEY and SVGAGI. CDR3 length: 12 amino acids.